This T cell receptor beta chain is drawn from a study of patients and donors after allogeneic stem cell transplantation. MiXCR, run by TCRdb on the RT-PCR reads, gives a single entry per CDR3 protein. Here the sample spans about 25,000 distinct CDR3 sequences, approximately 39% being singletons. Germline V gene sequence: CDR1 SGHTA, CDR2 FQGTGA. V lost 2 bases and J lost 0, with 9 bases in between. CDR3 length equals 15 residues. What was sequenced was blood, either unsorted or a sorted T cell fraction (not recorded which). V is TRBV7-3 and J is TRBJ2-3; D is perhaps TRBD2 (5 bases). This TCR was sampled from a human donor who was either an allogeneic HSCT recipient or a stem cell or donor lymphocyte infusion donor (not recorded which). It is not recorded whose cells these are; they may come from a transplant donor. In DNA, the CDR3 is TGTGCCAGCAGCTTACTGGGGAGTAGCACAGATACGCAGTATTTT. Protein: CASSLLGSSTDTQYF.